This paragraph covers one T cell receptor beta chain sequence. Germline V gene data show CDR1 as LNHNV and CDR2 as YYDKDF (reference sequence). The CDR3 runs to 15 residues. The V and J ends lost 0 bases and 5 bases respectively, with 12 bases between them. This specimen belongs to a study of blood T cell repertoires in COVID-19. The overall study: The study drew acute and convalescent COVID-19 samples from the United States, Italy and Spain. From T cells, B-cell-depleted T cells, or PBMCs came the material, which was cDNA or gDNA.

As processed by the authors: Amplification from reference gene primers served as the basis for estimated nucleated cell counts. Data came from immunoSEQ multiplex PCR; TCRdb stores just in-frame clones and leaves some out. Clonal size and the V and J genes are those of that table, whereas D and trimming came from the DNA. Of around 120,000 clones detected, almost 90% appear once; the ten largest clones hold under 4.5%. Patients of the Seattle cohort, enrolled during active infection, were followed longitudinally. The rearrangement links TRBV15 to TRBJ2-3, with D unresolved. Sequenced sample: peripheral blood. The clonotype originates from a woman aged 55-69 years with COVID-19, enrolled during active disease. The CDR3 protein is CATSRDLPEKDTQYF. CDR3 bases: TGTGCCACCAGCAGAGATTTACCGGAGAAAGATACGCAGTATTTT.